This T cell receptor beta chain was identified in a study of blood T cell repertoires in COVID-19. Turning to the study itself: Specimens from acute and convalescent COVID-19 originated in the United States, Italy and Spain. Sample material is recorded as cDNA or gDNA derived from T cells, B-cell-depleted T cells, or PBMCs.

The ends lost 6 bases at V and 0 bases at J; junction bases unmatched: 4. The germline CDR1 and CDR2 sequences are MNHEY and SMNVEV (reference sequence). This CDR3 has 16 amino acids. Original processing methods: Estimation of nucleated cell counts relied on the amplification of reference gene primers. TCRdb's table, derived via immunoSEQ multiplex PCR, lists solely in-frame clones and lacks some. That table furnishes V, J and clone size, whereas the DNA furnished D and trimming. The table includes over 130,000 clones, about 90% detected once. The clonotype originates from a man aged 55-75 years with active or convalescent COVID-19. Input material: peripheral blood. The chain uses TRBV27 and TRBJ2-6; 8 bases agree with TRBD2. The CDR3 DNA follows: TGTGCCAGCAGCGGACTAGCTTTCTCTGGGGCCAACGTCCTGACTTTC. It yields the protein CASSGLAFSGANVLTF.